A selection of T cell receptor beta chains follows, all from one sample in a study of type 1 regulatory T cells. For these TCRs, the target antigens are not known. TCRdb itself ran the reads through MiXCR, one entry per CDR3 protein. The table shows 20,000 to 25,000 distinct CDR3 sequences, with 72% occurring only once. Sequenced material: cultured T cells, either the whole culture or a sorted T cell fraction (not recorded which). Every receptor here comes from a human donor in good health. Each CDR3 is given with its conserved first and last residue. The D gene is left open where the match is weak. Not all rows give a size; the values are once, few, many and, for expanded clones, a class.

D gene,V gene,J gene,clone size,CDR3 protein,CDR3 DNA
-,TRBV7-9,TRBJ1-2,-,CASSHGGATYGYTF,TGTGCCAGCAGCCACGGGGGCGCTACCTATGGCTACACCTTC
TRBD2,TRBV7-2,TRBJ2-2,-,CASNEASGTSGGLNTGELFF,TGTGCCAGCAACGAAGCTTCCGGGACTAGCGGGGGCCTGAACACCGGGGAGCTGTTTTTT
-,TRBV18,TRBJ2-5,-,CASSPSGQLQETQYF,TGTGCCAGCTCACCGAGTGGACAGCTCCAAGAGACCCAGTACTTC
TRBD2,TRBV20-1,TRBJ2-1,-,CSALTRLAVGNEQFF,TGCAGTGCATTGACAAGACTAGCGGTTGGAAATGAGCAGTTCTTC
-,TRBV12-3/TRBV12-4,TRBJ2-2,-,CASSTTGELFF,TGTGCCAGCAGTACGACCGGGGAGCTGTTTTTT
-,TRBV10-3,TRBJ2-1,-,CAISESLGGLYNEQFF,TGTGCCATCAGTGAGAGTCTCGGGGGTTTGTACAATGAGCAGTTCTTC
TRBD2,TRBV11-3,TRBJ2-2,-,CASTPGGTNTGELFF,TGTGCCAGCACGCCGGGAGGGACTAACACCGGGGAGCTGTTTTTT
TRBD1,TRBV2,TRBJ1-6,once,CASSVDRGDSPLHF,TGTGCCAGCAGTGTCGACAGGGGGGACTCACCCCTCCACTTT
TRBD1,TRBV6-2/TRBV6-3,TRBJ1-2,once,CASKRTGTGVGYTF,TGTGCCAGCAAGAGAACGGGGACAGGGGTAGGCTACACCTTC
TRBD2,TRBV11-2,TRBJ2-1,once,CASSLEDRDTLAGGPTGHEQFF,TGTGCCAGCAGCTTAGAGGACAGGGACACGCTAGCGGGGGGGCCGACCGGTCATGAGCAGTTCTTC
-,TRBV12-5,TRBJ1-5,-,CASGLGQASQPQHF,TGTGCTAGTGGTTTAGGGCAGGCGTCTCAGCCCCAGCATTTT
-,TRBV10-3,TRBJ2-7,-,CAIRRSAGVQYF,TGTGCCATCAGGCGGTCCGCCGGGGTGCAGTACTTC
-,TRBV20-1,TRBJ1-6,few,CSARGQLLNSPLHF,TGCAGTGCTAGAGGGCAGCTCCTTAATTCACCCCTCCACTTT
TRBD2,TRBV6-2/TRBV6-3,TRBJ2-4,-,CASTLGLAGGPRTKNIQYF,TGTGCCAGCACCCTTGGACTAGCGGGGGGGCCTCGGACCAAAAACATTCAGTACTTC
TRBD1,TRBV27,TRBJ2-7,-,CASRRRPGTGTHEQYF,TGTGCCAGCAGACGCCGACCCGGGACAGGGACGCACGAGCAGTACTTC
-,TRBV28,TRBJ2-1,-,CASSLRSNEQFF,TGTGCCAGCAGTTTACGCTCTAATGAGCAGTTCTTC
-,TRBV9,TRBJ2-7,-,CASSVATGIPYEQYF,TGTGCCAGCAGCGTAGCCACAGGAATCCCCTACGAGCAGTACTTC
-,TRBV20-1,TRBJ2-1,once,CSARGGRRNEQFF,TGCAGTGCTAGGGGTGGTAGGCGCAATGAGCAGTTCTTC
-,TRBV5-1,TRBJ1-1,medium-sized,CASSSAQKGLGTEAFF,TGCGCCAGCAGCTCAGCCCAGAAGGGGCTGGGCACTGAAGCTTTCTTT
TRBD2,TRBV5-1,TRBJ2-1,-,CASSTPGGNEQFF,TGCGCCAGCAGTACCCCGGGGGGCAATGAGCAGTTCTTC
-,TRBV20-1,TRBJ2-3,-,CSAYPSLTASTDTQYF,TGCAGTGCTTACCCTTCCCTAACCGCCAGCACAGATACGCAGTATTTT
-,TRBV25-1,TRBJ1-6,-,CASSVYGGSSPLHF,TGTGCCAGCAGTGTATATGGGGGAAGTTCACCCCTCCACTTT
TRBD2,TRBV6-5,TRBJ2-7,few,CASSRLAGGFYEQYF,TGTGCCAGCAGCCGACTAGCGGGGGGGTTTTACGAGCAGTACTTC
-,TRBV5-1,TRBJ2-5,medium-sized,CASNHLWMGEEPQYF,TGCGCCAGCAACCACCTATGGATGGGGGAAGAGCCCCAGTACTTC
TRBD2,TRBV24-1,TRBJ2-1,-,CATSGQAGGLHNEQFF,TGTGCCACCAGTGGCCAAGCGGGGGGCCTTCACAATGAGCAGTTCTTC
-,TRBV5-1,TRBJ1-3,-,CASSPRTFSGNTIYF,TGCGCCAGCAGCCCCAGGACCTTCTCTGGAAACACCATATATTTT
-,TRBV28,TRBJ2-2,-,CASSFTVGTGELFF,TGTGCCAGCAGTTTCACCGTGGGGACCGGGGAGCTGTTTTTT
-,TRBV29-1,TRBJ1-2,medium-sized,CSVVTSGSGYTF,TGCAGCGTCGTCACTTCAGGGAGTGGCTACACCTTC
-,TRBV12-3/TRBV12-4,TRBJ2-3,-,CASSPGTSDTQYF,TGTGCCAGCAGCCCCGGGACTTCAGATACGCAGTATTTT
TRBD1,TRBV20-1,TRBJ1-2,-,CSAPLTGGNYGYTF,TGCAGTGCTCCCCTGACAGGGGGAAACTATGGCTACACCTTC
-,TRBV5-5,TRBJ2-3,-,CASSLTTLDTQYF,TGTGCCAGCAGCTTAACTACCCTCGATACGCAGTATTTT
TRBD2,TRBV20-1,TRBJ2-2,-,CSAVQAGGPVETGELFF,TGCAGTGCTGTTCAAGCGGGGGGGCCCGTGGAAACCGGGGAGCTGTTTTTT
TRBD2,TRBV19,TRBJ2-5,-,CASSISGGDAETQYF,TGTGCCAGTAGTATTAGCGGGGGGGATGCAGAGACCCAGTACTTC
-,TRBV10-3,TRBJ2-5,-,CAISESTPGRETQYF,TGTGCCATCAGTGAGTCCACCCCCGGACGGGAGACCCAGTACTTC
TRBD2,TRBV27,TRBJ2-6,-,CASSFSPMRRGMSGANVLTF,TGTGCCAGCAGTTTTAGCCCCATGCGGCGGGGGATGTCTGGGGCCAACGTCCTGACTTTC
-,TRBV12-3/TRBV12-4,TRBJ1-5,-,CASTHGGVGQPQHF,TGTGCCAGCACCCATGGCGGGGTAGGACAGCCCCAGCATTTT
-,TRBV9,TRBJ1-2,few,CASSEGSANYGYTF,TGTGCCAGCAGCGAGGGCAGTGCGAACTATGGCTACACCTTC
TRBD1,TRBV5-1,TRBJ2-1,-,CASSVGPGGPNEQFF,TGCGCCAGCAGCGTAGGACCAGGGGGACCAAATGAGCAGTTCTTC
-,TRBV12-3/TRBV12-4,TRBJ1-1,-,CASSFASTEAFF,TGTGCCAGCAGTTTCGCTTCCACTGAAGCTTTCTTT
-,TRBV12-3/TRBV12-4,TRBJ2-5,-,CASSPGESQYF,TGTGCCAGCAGCCCAGGGGAGAGCCAGTACTTC
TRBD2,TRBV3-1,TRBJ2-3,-,CASSQGLAGPGTDTQYF,TGTGCCAGCAGCCAAGGACTAGCGGGGCCAGGCACAGATACGCAGTATTTT